Following are 28 T cell receptor beta chains from one sample sequenced in a study of blood T cell repertoires in COVID-19. This table comes from immunoSEQ multiplex PCR, and its TCRdb copy is limited to in-frame clones, with some not included. The sample has about 160,000 clones, roughly four fifths seen once; the top ten hold 20% to 25%. Source material: peripheral blood. The source is a woman aged 80 or older with acute or convalescent COVID-19.

This chain connects TRBV9 to TRBJ1-3; no clear D gene. CDR1 SGDLS and CDR2 YYNGEE come from the germline V gene. With 3 bases removed from V and 6 bases from J, the gap between germline ends came to 10 bases. The CDR3 has 13 amino acids. In DNA form, the CDR3 reads TGTGCCAGCAGCGACAACGGGGAAAACACCATATATTTT. It yields the protein CASSDNGENTIYF.

The rearrangement joins TRBV6-5 to TRBJ2-1; D might be TRBD2 (5 bases). Trimming took off 2 bases at V and 6 bases at J, with 11 bases between the two ends. Looked up from germline, CDR1 is MNHEY and CDR2 is SVGAGI. The CDR3 consists of 14 residues. CDR3 sequence reads: CASSYQGGVNEQFF. CDR3 nucleotides: TGTGCCAGCAGTTACCAAGGAGGTGTCAATGAGCAGTTCTTC.

The gene calls are TRBV18 and TRBJ1-1, with D possibly TRBD1 on 6 matching bases. CDR3 length equals 14 residues. CDR1 is KGHSH, CDR2 LQKENI, per germline. V was trimmed by 3 bases and J by 2 bases, leaving 10 bases between them. The CDR3 loop is CASSPGQTNTEAFF. Here the CDR3 DNA reads TGTGCCAGCTCACCCGGACAGACTAACACTGAAGCTTTCTTT. The variable domain in full, completed from reference TRBV18 and TRBJ1-1, reads NAGVMQNPRHLVRRRGQEARLRCSPMKGHSHVYWYRQLPEEGLKFMVYLQKENIIDESGMPKERFSAEFPKEGPSILRIQQVVRGDSAAYFCASSPGQTNTEAFFGQGTRLTVV.

In its sample, this clone was seen once. Here the CDR3 reads CASSLSQGLGNYGYTF. The CDR3 coding sequence is TGTGCCAGCAGTTTATCACAGGGGTTGGGCAACTATGGCTACACCTTC. The V gene is TRBV27, the J gene TRBJ1-2, with 7 bases lining up with TRBD1. CDR1 MNHEY and CDR2 SMNVEV come from the germline V gene (reference sequence). The V and J ends lost 0 bases and 2 bases, in that order; junction bases with no gene match: 6. This CDR3 is 16 amino acids long.

V and J are TRBV7-9 and TRBJ2-2; 9 bases are shared with TRBD2. The CDR3 contains 16 residues. Germline lookup yields CDR1 SEHNR and CDR2 FQNEAQ (reference sequence). V gave up 3 bases and J gave up 6 bases; unmatched junction bases: 8. The CDR3, as DNA: TGTGCCAGCAGCTTGGCCGGGACTAGCAGGGCCGGGGAGCTGTTTTTT. Amino acid sequence: CASSLAGTSRAGELFF.

The chain is built from TRBV20-1 and TRBJ1-2; D is ambiguous. Germline CDR1 reads DFQATT; CDR2 reads SNEGSKA (reference sequence). The V and J ends lost 3 bases and 2 bases respectively, with 16 bases between them. This CDR3 region has 15 residues. The CDR3 is CSASAGGSPNYGYTF. CDR3 DNA sequence: TGCAGTGCTAGTGCCGGAGGCAGTCCGAACTATGGCTACACCTTC.

The genes are TRBV3-1 (or the pseudogene TRBV3-2) and TRBJ2-7; tentative D call: TRBD2 (5 bases). The CDR3 length is 16 residues. Germline V gene lookup returns CDR1 LGHDT and CDR2 YNNKEL (reference sequence). V lost 1 base to trimming and J lost 3 bases, with 16 bases between them. CDR3 sequence: CASSQGFHSAHYEQYF. CDR3 DNA sequence: TGTGCCAGCAGCCAAGGGTTTCATAGCGCTCACTACGAGCAGTACTTC.

The V call is TRBV6-5, the J call TRBJ1-3; 7 bases are a match to TRBD1. CDR1 and CDR2 from the germline V gene are MNHEY and SVGAGI. The trim removed 7 bases at V and 0 bases at J, leaving 6 bases unmatched. The CDR3 sequence is 15 residues long. The CDR3 here is CASTQGGSSGNTIYF. The CDR3 DNA sequence: TGTGCCAGCACCCAGGGGGGCTCCTCTGGAAACACCATATATTTT.

The rearrangement uses TRBV5-1 and TRBJ2-3; 7 nucleotides agree with TRBD1. In germline, CDR1 is SGHRS, CDR2 YFSETQ. V shed 3 bases, J shed 7 bases, and the junction held 2 bases outside the gene matches. This CDR3 spans 12 amino acids. The CDR3 DNA sequence: TGCGCCAGCAGCTCACAGGGGAATACGCAGTATTTT. This translates into CASSSQGNTQYF.

CDR3 sequence reads: CARSSPAVLPSYEQYF. CDR3 in DNA: TGTGCCAGAAGCTCACCTGCGGTACTACCATCCTACGAGCAGTACTTC. This rearrangement joins TRBV5-3 to TRBJ2-7; D remains ambiguous. TRBV5-3 falls under the ORF class, with uncertain function. The CDR3 is made up of 16 amino acids. Trimming took off 3 bases at V and 1 base at J, with 17 bases between the two ends.

The genes are TRBV7-9 and TRBJ1-1; tentatively, D is TRBD1 (6 bases). Deletions cut 2 bases from V and 8 bases from J, with 12 bases between. Germline V gives CDR1 SEHNR, CDR2 FQNEAQ (reference sequence). CDR3 length: 13 amino acids. The CDR3 here is CASSLRGGVEAFF. The CDR3 DNA reads TGTGCCAGCAGCTTACGAGGGGGAGTGGAAGCTTTCTTT.

J is TRBJ2-5 and V is TRBV7-2; 7 bases line up with TRBD2. The V gene's germline CDR1 is SGHTA and CDR2 FQGNSA. The CDR3 runs 17 residues. The V and J ends lost 3 bases and 0 bases, in that order; junction bases with no gene match: 10. The CDR3 here is CASSFRGSGSYQETQYF. In DNA form, the CDR3 reads TGTGCCAGCAGCTTTCGCGGGAGCGGCTCTTACCAAGAGACCCAGTACTTC. The whole variable domain, filled in from reference TRBV7-2 and TRBJ2-5, reads GAGVSQSPSNKVTEKGKDVELRCDPISGHTALYWYRQSLGQGLEFLIYFQGNSAPDKSGLPSDRFSAERTGGSVSTLTIQRTQQEDSAVYLCASSFRGSGSYQETQYFGPGTRLLVL.

This chain uses TRBV9 with TRBJ2-2; perhaps TRBD1 as D (5 bases). V lost 8 bases, J lost 1 base, and 12 bases lay in between. The CDR3 has 14 residues. Germline CDR1 and CDR2: SGDLS and YYNGEE. The CDR3 nucleotides read TGTGCCAGTGGCTCAGGGTTGAACACCGGGGAGCTGTTTTTT. Encoded protein: CASGSGLNTGELFF.

The rearrangement joins TRBV3-1 (or the pseudogene TRBV3-2) to TRBJ2-6, with 7 bases aligning to TRBD1. The CDR3 runs 13 residues. CDR1 and CDR2 from the germline V gene are LGHDT and YNNKEL (reference sequence). Trimming removed 1 base from V and 16 bases from J; junction bases left unmatched: 7. The CDR3 DNA reads as TGTGCCAGCAGCCAAGGAGGGACAGCCTTTCTGACTTTC. This gives the protein CASSQGGTAFLTF.

This chain connects TRBV10-3 to TRBJ1-2, with a tentative D call TRBD1 (5 bases). This CDR3 comprises 14 residues. Germline CDR1 and CDR2: ENHRY and SYGVKD. Between the trimmed V and J ends, which lost 0 bases and 4 bases, there was a span of 9 bases. The CDR3 reads CAISESGQPYGYTF. DNA of the CDR3: TGTGCCATCAGTGAGTCGGGGCAGCCCTATGGCTACACCTTC.

The genes are TRBV12-2 and TRBJ1-2; TRBD1 is the table's D call and was not checked against the DNA. TRBV12-2 is a documented pseudogene. This CDR3 is 20 amino acids long. This CDR3 is CASRLKSTGRGIPSNYGYTF. Written as DNA, the CDR3 is TGTGCAAGTCGCTTAAAGTCGACGGGCAGGGGGATTCCTTCCAACTATGGCTACACCTTC.

J is TRBJ2-2 and V is TRBV6-5; 7 bases line up with TRBD1. CDR3 size: 16 residues. The trim removed 1 base at V and 0 bases at J, leaving 2 bases unmatched. Looked up from germline, CDR1 is MNHEY and CDR2 is SVGAGI. In DNA form, the CDR3 reads TGTGCCAGCAGTTACTTGACAGGGTCGAACACCGGGGAGCTGTTTTTT. Protein product: CASSYLTGSNTGELFF.

The J gene is TRBJ2-1, the V gene TRBV5-4; TRBD1 matches 11 bases. Germline V gene lookup returns CDR1 SGHNT and CDR2 YYREEE (reference sequence). The junction had 3 bases not matched to a gene; V was cut back by 7 bases and J by 6 bases. The CDR3 totals 13 residues. This CDR3 is CASGTGGINEQFF. The CDR3 bases are TGTGCCAGCGGGACAGGGGGAATCAATGAGCAGTTCTTC.

This chain joins TRBV14 and TRBJ1-4, with no clear D. Germline V CDR1 and CDR2: SGHDN, FVKESK. The CDR3 has 12 residues. V was shortened by 2 bases and J by 7 bases, with 5 bases between the two germline ends. The CDR3 DNA is TGTGCCAGCAGCCAATATCGTGAAAAACTGTTTTTT. Amino acids: CASSQYREKLFF.

The genes are TRBV15 and TRBJ2-1; tentative D call: TRBD1 (6 bases). This CDR3 is built from 16 residues. Looked up from germline, CDR1 is LNHNV and CDR2 is YYDKDF (reference sequence). V was shortened by 0 bases and J by 9 bases, with 18 bases between the two germline ends. The CDR3 sequence: CATSRDLTGTRGEQFF. The CDR3 DNA follows: TGTGCCACCAGCAGAGACCTAACCGGGACCAGGGGTGAGCAGTTCTTC.

The J gene is TRBJ2-5, the V gene TRBV10-3; 7 nucleotides line up with TRBD1. This CDR3 has 15 residues. CDR1 and CDR2 (germline): ENHRY, SYGVKD. V lost 11 bases and J lost 2; bases outside the gene matches: 14. CDR3 residues: CAATPGGFTQETQYF. In nucleotides, the CDR3 is TGTGCCGCGACGCCAGGGGGATTCACTCAAGAGACCCAGTACTTC.

The chain is built from TRBV28 and TRBJ1-3; no clear D. The germline V gene has CDR1 MDHEN and CDR2 SYDVKM. With 7 bases removed from V and 4 bases from J, the gap between germline ends came to 14 bases. This CDR3 region has 14 residues. CDR3 sequence (DNA): TGTGCCAGCACCCCTCATGGAGGAGGAAACACCATATATTTT. Amino acids: CASTPHGGGNTIYF.

CDR3 DNA: TGCGCCAGCAGCTTGGCTGTCAGGGACGGGGAGCTGTTTTTT. It is translated as CASSLAVRDGELFF. The chain employs TRBV5-1 and TRBJ2-2, with TRBD1 as a possible D gene (5 bases). The germline gives CDR1 SGHRS, CDR2 YFSETQ. V shed 0 bases and J shed 7 bases, with 10 bases lying between them. This CDR3 region has 14 residues.

The J gene is TRBJ2-1, the V gene TRBV3-1 (or the pseudogene TRBV3-2), with TRBD2 identical over 11 bases. V gave up 2 bases and J gave up 4 bases; unmatched junction bases: 7. CDR1 and CDR2 (germline): LGHDT, YNNKEL (reference sequence). The CDR3 has 17 residues. The DNA for the CDR3 is TGTGCCAGCAGCCAATTAGGGACTAGCGGCCTTTACAATGAGCAGTTCTTC. Protein sequence: CASSQLGTSGLYNEQFF.

The V and J genes are TRBV5-5 and TRBJ1-6; D is undetermined. The CDR3 has 14 amino acids. The ends were cut back, 2 bases at V and 7 bases at J, with 10 bases in the middle. The germline gives CDR1 SGHKS, CDR2 YYEKEE (reference sequence). CDR3 protein: CASSFTPGNSPLHF. CDR3 bases: TGTGCCAGCAGCTTTACGCCAGGCAATTCACCCCTCCACTTT.

Only one count was recorded for this clone. The chain links TRBV19 to TRBJ2-7; 12 bases are a match to TRBD2. Germline V CDR1 and CDR2: LNHDA, SQIVND (reference sequence). The CDR3 is 16 residues long. Germline trimming cut 5 bases from V and 4 bases from J; bases unmatched to any gene: 9. CDR3 nucleotide sequence: TGTGCCAGTAGTCACGGACTAGCGGGATCGTCGTACGAGCAGTACTTC. Protein sequence: CASSHGLAGSSYEQYF. Filled out from reference TRBV19 and TRBJ2-7, the complete variable domain reads DGGITQSPKYLFRKEGQNVTLSCEQNLNHDAMYWYRQDPGQGLRLIYYSQIVNDFQKGDIAEGYSVSREKKESFPLTVTSAQKNPTAFYLCASSHGLAGSSYEQYFGPGTRLTVT.

The chain uses TRBV10-2 and TRBJ1-2; 9 nucleotides match TRBD1. CDR3 length equals 13 residues. Unmatched junction bases numbered 7, after V lost 6 bases and J lost 8 bases. Germline CDR1 reads WSHSY; CDR2 reads SAAADI. The CDR3 DNA sequence: TGCGCCAGCAGACTACAGGGGGCGCAGGGCTACACCTTC. It codes for CASRLQGAQGYTF.

The chain has TRBV9 and TRBJ2-7, with D unclear. The V end lost 0 bases, the J end lost 0 bases, and 7 bases lay between the germline ends. Germline V gene data show CDR1 as SGDLS and CDR2 as YYNGEE. This CDR3 contains 14 residues. DNA of the CDR3: TGTGCCAGCAGCGTAGCAGGCCTCTCCTACGAGCAGTACTTC. It is translated as CASSVAGLSYEQYF.